This TCR beta chain appears in the sequencing data of a study of CD8 T cells in Susac syndrome. General observations from the study: It was acknowledged in the study that the number of individuals who were included in its TCR sequencing and HLA analysis was relatively small.

The RNA, about 0.5 to 1 ug, was put through reverse transcription using random hexamers. Coverage of TCR beta CDR3 amplification by immunoSEQ multiplex PCR extended to 54 Vbeta and 13 Jbeta. MiXCR, applied by TCRdb to the immunoSEQ multiplex PCR reads, yields one record per CDR3 protein. The repertoire consists of under 200,000 distinct CDR3 sequences, with roughly 95% occurring once and the leading ten covering less than 0.2%. The CDR3 covers 12 residues. CDR1 is SQVTM, CDR2 ANQGSEA, per germline. Between the trimmed V and J ends, which lost 4 bases and 1 base, there was a span of 4 bases. As to this clonotype: No antigen is known for it.

TCR beta sequencing covered blood CD8+ and CD4+ T cells. FACS enriched CD8+ TEMRA cells, while bulk CD8+ and CD4+ were negatively isolated. Source material: CD8+ T cells from PBMCs. The source of this sequence is a human donor with multiple sclerosis. V is TRBV29-1 and J is TRBJ2-2; no firm D call. The CDR3 nucleotides are TGCAGCGTTGGGAAGAACACCGGGGAGCTGTTTTTT. Its protein product is CSVGKNTGELFF.